One and the same sample provided the 25 T cell receptor beta chains below, sequenced in a study of shared clonotypes between healthy human individuals. Clones were read by immunoSEQ multiplex PCR, and TCRdb kept only the in-frame ones, dropping some. Of about 1.5 million clones listed, roughly 96% were seen once; the top ten hold roughly 1.2%. Sequenced sample: naive CD4+ T cells sorted from blood. Subset specified: CD45RA+ positively selected. These receptors originate from a man under 40 in good health.

The chain has TRBV2 and TRBJ2-5; no clear D. V lost 3 bases and J lost 2, with 10 bases in between. Germline loops: CDR1 SNHLY, CDR2 FYNNEI. The CDR3 consists of 14 residues. CDR3 DNA sequence: TGTGCCAGCAGTGAGGAAAGGGTTCAAGAGACCCAGTACTTC. It is translated as CASSEERVQETQYF.

The genes are TRBV20-1 and TRBJ2-5; D may be TRBD2 (5 bases). CDR1 DFQATT and CDR2 SNEGSKA come from the germline V gene (reference sequence). The CDR3 has 11 residues. V shed 5 bases and J shed 4 bases, with 8 bases lying between them. The CDR3 bases are TGCAGTGCTGTGGCGGGAGAGACCCAGTACTTC. This translates into CSAVAGETQYF.

This chain connects TRBV5-5 to TRBJ2-2; TRBD2 might be the D (5 bases). The length of the CDR3 is 15 residues. Germline lookup yields CDR1 SGHKS and CDR2 YYEKEE (reference sequence). The ends were cut back, 2 bases at V and 3 bases at J, with 11 bases in the middle. In nucleotides, the CDR3 is TGTGCCAGCAGCTTTTACCCCGGGGACACCGGGGAGCTGTTTTTT. Protein product: CASSFYPGDTGELFF.

The chain is built from TRBV6-6 and TRBJ2-7; 8 bases map to TRBD1. The germline CDR1 and CDR2 sequences are MNHNY and SVGAGI (reference sequence). The CDR3 has 15 amino acids. With V trimmed by 7 bases and J by 2 bases, 10 bases remained unmatched. CDR3 coding DNA: TGTGCCAGCACCCGGAGCCAGGGGGCTACCTACGAGCAGTACTTC. Protein: CASTRSQGATYEQYF.

The V gene is TRBV7-2, the J gene TRBJ2-2; a weak D match, TRBD2 (6 bases). CDR1 is SGHTA and CDR2 is FQGNSA in the germline V gene. This CDR3 has 16 amino acids. The V end was cut by 2 bases, the J end by 3 bases, with 13 bases between. Written as DNA, the CDR3 is TGTGCCAGCAGCTTAAGAGGTTGGGGGGACACCGGGGAGCTGTTTTTT. This encodes CASSLRGWGDTGELFF.

The gene calls are TRBV10-3 and TRBJ2-3, with 8 bases lining up with TRBD1. CDR3 length: 14 residues. The V segment lost 4 bases and the J segment 6 bases; nucleotides outside the gene matches: 6. Germline V lookup: CDR1 ENHRY, CDR2 SYGVKD. CDR3 coding DNA: TGTGCCATCAGTGCGTCGACAGGGGCCGATACGCAGTATTTT. It encodes CAISASTGADTQYF.

This rearrangement joins TRBV6-1 to TRBJ2-3; 7 bases are shared with TRBD1. Unmatched junction bases numbered 12, after V lost 2 bases and J lost 7 bases. CDR1 MNHNS and CDR2 SASEGT come from the germline V gene. The CDR3 is 16 amino acids. CDR3 residues: CASSEYDREGTYTQYF. The CDR3 DNA is TGTGCCAGCAGTGAATACGACAGGGAAGGAACGTATACGCAGTATTTT.

The V call is TRBV19, the J call TRBJ2-5, with D possibly being TRBD2 (6 bases). Germline lookup yields CDR1 LNHDA and CDR2 SQIVND (reference sequence). The ends were cut back, 8 bases at V and 3 bases at J, with 13 bases in the middle. This CDR3 spans 13 amino acids. The CDR3: CASQEGRKETQYF. CDR3 sequence (DNA): TGTGCCAGTCAGGAGGGTCGCAAAGAGACCCAGTACTTC.

The chain carries TRBV10-3 and TRBJ2-2; D is ambiguous. Germline CDR1 is ENHRY and CDR2 is SYGVKD. V was cut by 9 bases and J by 1 base, with 12 bases left in between. The CDR3 runs to 14 residues. CDR3 bases: TGTGCCATTGAGAGTGGCAGGAACACCGGGGAGCTGTTTTTT. Translated: CAIESGRNTGELFF.

The J gene is TRBJ2-1, the V gene TRBV11-2; D ambiguous. The germline V gene encodes CDR1 SGHAT and CDR2 FQNNGV. V was shortened by 5 bases and J by 5 bases, with 10 bases between the two germline ends. This CDR3 is 13 amino acids long. CDR3 in amino acids: CASSPSSNNEQFF. CDR3 in DNA: TGTGCCAGCAGCCCGAGCAGCAACAATGAGCAGTTCTTC.

This rearrangement joins TRBV27 to TRBJ2-1; D not resolved. Trimming left V 8 bases short and J 6 bases short, with 23 bases between. The germline V gene encodes CDR1 MNHEY and CDR2 SMNVEV (reference sequence). CDR3 length: 16 residues. CDR3 DNA sequence: TGTGCCAGCCGACCCTCGATGGGGTGGGCCCTCAATGAGCAGTTCTTC. Translated, it gives CASRPSMGWALNEQFF.

CDR3 coding DNA: TGTGCCAGTACCTTGGAGGTCTTTAGCAATCAGCCCCAGCATTTT. It translates to CASTLEVFSNQPQHF. The chain recombines TRBV19 with TRBJ1-5; D uncertain. CDR1 is LNHDA, CDR2 SQIVND, per germline (reference sequence). V was shortened by 7 bases and J by 0 bases, with 13 bases between the two germline ends. The CDR3 has 15 amino acids.

The V call is TRBV6-5, the J call TRBJ1-5, with a tentative D call TRBD1 (5 bases). Per germline, CDR1 MNHEY and CDR2 SVGAGI. The V end was cut by 6 bases, the J end by 2 bases, with 14 bases between. CDR3 length: 15 residues. This CDR3 reads CASRQDEGGNQPQHF. In DNA form, the CDR3 reads TGTGCCAGCAGACAGGACGAGGGCGGCAATCAGCCCCAGCATTTT.

V usage is TRBV28 and J usage is TRBJ2-7; D is ambiguous. The CDR3 has 14 amino acids. CDR1 is MDHEN, CDR2 SYDVKM, per germline. Trimming took off 5 bases at V and 4 bases at J, with 15 bases between the two ends. The CDR3 sequence: CASSPMEILYEQYF. CDR3 DNA sequence: TGTGCCAGCAGTCCCATGGAGATTCTATACGAGCAGTACTTC.

J is TRBJ2-1 and V is TRBV9; unclear D gene. There are 15 residues in the CDR3. Looked up from germline, CDR1 is SGDLS and CDR2 is YYNGEE. Trimming removed 4 bases from V and 4 bases from J, with 15 bases in between. The CDR3 DNA is TGTGCCAGCAGCCCCGGAGTTCCGAGTTACAATGAGCAGTTCTTC. Its protein is CASSPGVPSYNEQFF.

V is TRBV7-8 and J is TRBJ2-2, with a tentative D call TRBD1 (6 bases). Germline V CDR1 and CDR2: SGHVS, FQNEAQ. There are 16 residues in the CDR3. The ends were cut back, 1 base at V and 5 bases at J, with 14 bases in the middle. This CDR3 reads CASSLGPGVRTGELFF. CDR3 nucleotides: TGTGCCAGCAGCTTAGGCCCAGGGGTTCGGACCGGGGAGCTGTTTTTT.

This clone was observed a single time. V is TRBV11-2 and J is TRBJ2-3; possible D gene TRBD2, 6 bases. The germline gives CDR1 SGHAT, CDR2 FQNNGV. Trimming took off 5 bases at V and 0 bases at J, with 18 bases between the two ends. The CDR3 runs to 17 residues. CDR3 sequence: CASSPLGLAPSTDTQYF. The CDR3, as DNA: TGTGCCAGCAGCCCCTTGGGGCTAGCGCCTAGCACAGATACGCAGTATTTT.

The rearrangement uses TRBV19 and TRBJ1-5; perhaps TRBD1 as D (5 bases). V was pared by 5 bases and J by 6 bases, with 17 bases between. CDR1 LNHDA and CDR2 SQIVND come from the germline V gene (reference sequence). This CDR3 has 15 residues. DNA of the CDR3: TGTGCCAGTAGTGCCCGGCAGGGAACGATTCAGCCCCAGCATTTT. Protein sequence: CASSARQGTIQPQHF.

For the CDR3, the DNA is TGTGCCAGCAGCCTTTCGACCACCAAAAACATTCAGTACTTC. It specifies CASSLSTTKNIQYF. V usage is TRBV5-4 and J usage is TRBJ2-4; D call uncertain. The CDR3 is made up of 14 amino acids. Looked up from germline, CDR1 is SGHNT and CDR2 is YYREEE (reference sequence). Trimming removed 4 bases from V and 2 bases from J, with 10 bases in between.

The gene calls are TRBV5-1 and TRBJ2-1; TRBD2 matches 10 bases. Per germline, CDR1 SGHRS and CDR2 YFSETQ. Trimming took 5 bases from V and 7 from J; bases not matched to a gene: 9. This CDR3 is 15 amino acids long. In DNA form, the CDR3 reads TGCGCCAGCAGAGCCCCAGCGGGAGGGGTGAATGAGCAGTTCTTC. Amino acids: CASRAPAGGVNEQFF.

V is TRBV18 and J is TRBJ1-2; D remains unclear. V was trimmed by 5 bases and J by 3 bases, leaving 10 bases between them. This CDR3 comprises 13 residues. CDR1 is KGHSH, CDR2 LQKENI, per germline. The CDR3: CASSDLRDYGYTF. Here the CDR3 DNA reads TGTGCCAGCTCAGACCTGAGGGACTATGGCTACACCTTC.

The J gene is TRBJ2-1, the V gene TRBV10-2, with D possibly being TRBD1 or TRBD2 (5 bases each). The CDR3 sequence is 13 residues long. Looked up from germline, CDR1 is WSHSY and CDR2 is SAAADI. Trimming shortened V by 4 bases and J by 6 bases, and 10 bases separated the two germline ends. CDR3 coding DNA: TGCGCCAGCAGTGTTACTAGGGGCAATGAGCAGTTCTTC. Translating it yields CASSVTRGNEQFF.

This chain links TRBV7-9 with TRBJ1-2; D unresolved. The V gene's germline CDR1 is SEHNR and CDR2 FQNEAQ (reference sequence). The V end lost 0 bases, the J end lost 3 bases, and 8 bases lay between the germline ends. CDR3 length: 14 residues. The DNA for the CDR3 is TGTGCCAGCAGCTTAGCCCCGGATTACTATGGCTACACCTTC. This translates into CASSLAPDYYGYTF.

The chain links TRBV21-1 to TRBJ2-3; TRBD2, the table's D call, was not compared with the DNA. TRBV21-1 is described as a pseudogene. This CDR3 has 15 residues. CDR3 in amino acids: CASSLGLAVWDTQYF. The CDR3 bases are TGTGCCAGCAGCCTTGGACTAGCGGTCTGGGATACGCAGTATTTT.

This sequence joins TRBV21-1 and TRBJ2-7; the D call of TRBD2 is as the table states it, not checked on the DNA. TRBV21-1 represents a pseudogene. There are 19 residues in the CDR3. The CDR3 loop reads CASSKGGGSRTSGSYEQYF. For the CDR3, the DNA is TGTGCCAGCAGCAAAGGAGGGGGCAGCCGCACTAGCGGGAGCTACGAGCAGTACTTC.